This TCR beta chain is drawn from a study of cytomegalovirus exposure and HLA in healthy donors. The study's findings and limits: Subsequent analysis found a tendency for first-cohort TCR clusters to co-occur within the 95 to 150 validation repertoires. Many donors shared some public TCRs, even though most TCR sequences were rare. It was reportedly the case that the classifier diagnosed cytomegalovirus status with high specificity and sensitivity.

In regard to this clone: What it recognizes is unknown.

Sequenced by immunoSEQ multiplex PCR; TCRdb stores in-frame clones only, minus some. The data contain about 120,000 clones, nearly 90% of them singletons. This CDR3 has 13 residues. CDR1 is MDHEN, CDR2 SYDVKM, per germline. After removal of 8 bases from V and 5 bases from J, the junction contained 8 bases not matched to a gene. What was sequenced was PBMCs. The chain combines TRBV28 with TRBJ1-1, with 7 positions matching TRBD1. This TCR was sampled from a woman between 18 and 29 years old in good health and CMV-seronegative. For the CDR3, the DNA is TGTGCCAGCGGCAGACAGGGTGGGACTGAAGCTTTCTTT. It specifies CASGRQGGTEAFF.